These T cell receptor beta chains were read from a single sample in a study of cytomegalovirus exposure and HLA in healthy donors. Produced via immunoSEQ multiplex PCR; TCRdb's table is partial and in-frame only. The profile covers about 190,000 clones, with over 70% appearing a single time and 1.6% taken by the ten largest. Sequencing input: PBMCs. These receptors were obtained from a woman younger than 30 in good health and CMV-seronegative. Both conserved end residues are part of each CDR3. The order of the fields is V gene, J gene, CDR3 protein.

TRBV20-1,TRBJ1-1,CSAREGHEAFF
TRBV6-5,TRBJ1-1,CASSAREINTEAFF
TRBV28,TRBJ1-2,CASSTQGDGYTF
TRBV6-1,TRBJ1-5,CASSVDGVQPQHF
TRBV6-6,TRBJ2-3,CASTLGGSTDTQYF
TRBV9,TRBJ1-2,CASNGNRGDYGYTF
TRBV7-3,TRBJ2-3,CASSLRGSGNTDTQYF
TRBV2,TRBJ2-7,CASRLGTGGYEQYF
TRBV19,TRBJ1-1,CASMGGRSTEAFF
TRBV19,TRBJ1-1,CASSIGRDGTEAFF
TRBV7-2,TRBJ2-5,CASSSQQVPETQYF
TRBV9,TRBJ1-1,CASSPQGANTEAFF
TRBV28,TRBJ1-5,CASSEDREDQPQHF
TRBV4-1,TRBJ2-1,CASSQVENPQSSNEQFF
TRBV4-3,TRBJ2-5,CASSRGRGRETQYF
TRBV28,TRBJ1-2,CASNGGAANYGYTF
TRBV5-8,TRBJ1-3,CASSFDIPGNTIYF
TRBV28,TRBJ1-5,CASSSGGSNQPQHF
TRBV4-3,TRBJ2-7,CASSQGRLGFNDEQYF
TRBV4-3,TRBJ2-7,CASSQGLAATSYEQYF
TRBV7-2,TRBJ2-7,CASSGTGSYEQYF
TRBV18,TRBJ2-5,CASSPIVERETQYF